One sample yielded the 3 T cell receptor beta chains listed below, sequenced in a study of blood T cell repertoires in COVID-19. Sequenced by immunoSEQ multiplex PCR; TCRdb stores in-frame clones only, minus some. The sample lists around 250,000 clones; 75% to 90% were seen once. The sample comprised peripheral blood. The receptors shown here come from a man aged 55 to 70 who had recovered from COVID-19.

This rearrangement joins TRBV6-5 to TRBJ1-1; 12 bases agree with TRBD1. This CDR3 contains 15 residues. The germline V gene encodes CDR1 MNHEY and CDR2 SVGAGI. V trimming: 6 bases; J trimming: 3 bases; junction bases outside the gene matches: 5. This CDR3 reads CASRGQGAGDTEAFF. CDR3 nucleotide sequence: TGTGCCAGCAGGGGACAGGGGGCGGGGGACACTGAAGCTTTCTTT.

A few counts support this clone. The chain couples TRBV18 to TRBJ1-6; D is uncertain. CDR1 is KGHSH and CDR2 is LQKENI in the germline V gene. V shed 2 bases and J shed 7 bases, with 6 bases lying between them. The CDR3 is made up of 13 amino acids. The CDR3 loop is CASSPGSNSPLHF. The CDR3, as DNA: TGTGCCAGCTCACCAGGGAGCAATTCACCCCTCCACTTT. The complete variable domain, with remaining parts taken from reference TRBV18 and TRBJ1-6, reads NAGVMQNPRHLVRRRGQEARLRCSPMKGHSHVYWYRQLPEEGLKFMVYLQKENIIDESGMPKERFSAEFPKEGPSILRIQQVVRGDSAAYFCASSPGSNSPLHFGNGTRLTVT.

The chain recombines TRBV10-2 with TRBJ2-3; 11 bases align to TRBD2. Trimming at V came to 2 bases and at J to 4 bases, leaving 11 bases not matched to a gene. Germline loops: CDR1 WSHSY, CDR2 SAAADI. The CDR3 runs 18 residues. The CDR3: CASSEGSLAGGRSDTQYF. The CDR3, as DNA: TGCGCCAGCAGTGAGGGATCTTTAGCGGGAGGGAGGTCAGATACGCAGTATTTT.